The 13 T cell receptor beta chains below were found in one sample sequenced in a study of blood T cells in healthy people across ages. Alongside a J-beta primer mix, a sample-barcoded 5' primer served in a second PCR lasting 7 to 11 cycles. TCRdb re-called the 5' RACE reads through MiXCR, storing one row per CDR3 protein. The data contain approximately 790,000 distinct CDR3 sequences, 55% to 65% of them seen just once; the ten biggest clones take up about 27%. What was sequenced was blood. Receptors originate from a young man in good health.

In the case of this clonotype: Germline is not matched at one junction end, which may reflect a read error. The rearrangement joins TRBV7-2 to TRBJ2-5; 8 bases match TRBD2. CDR1 and CDR2 (germline): SGHTA, FQGNSA. The CDR3 is made up of 14 amino acids. CDR3 protein: CASSFPGLEETQYF. For the CDR3, the DNA is TGCGCCAGCAGCTTTCCGGGACTAGAGGAGACCCAGTACTTC.

The chain uses TRBV5-1 and TRBJ2-4, with a possible D match to TRBD1 (6 bases). The last part of the DNA fits TRBJ2-7 better; the J call may be wrong. This CDR3 has 15 residues. Germline CDR1 is SGHRS and CDR2 is YFSETQ. Written as DNA, the CDR3 is TGCGCCAGCAGCTTCGGGACAAAAGAACCCGGCGAGCAGTACTTC. Residues: CASSFGTKEPGEQYF.

The chain recombines TRBV5-1 with TRBJ2-1, with TRBD1 matching over 10 bases. The better agreement between TRBJ2-7 and the DNA end casts doubt on the J call. The CDR3 loop spans 15 amino acids. Germline V gives CDR1 SGHRS, CDR2 YFSETQ. CDR3 sequence (DNA): TGCGCCAGCAGCTGTCCGGGACAGGGGAACTACGAGCAGTACTTC. Its translation is CASSCPGQGNYEQYF.

This clonotype was picked up one time. The chain combines TRBV7-9 with TRBJ2-4; D ambiguous. Germline V gene sequence: CDR1 SEHNR, CDR2 FQNEAQ (reference sequence). The CDR3 is 14 amino acids. The V gene lost 5 bases and the J gene lost 8 bases, with 16 bases spanning the gap. The CDR3 is CASSPPLGSDIQYF. The DNA for the CDR3 is TGTGCCAGCAGCCCCCCCCTGGGTTCGGACATTCAGTACTTC.

This clonotype has just a few counts. This rearrangement joins TRBV20-1 to TRBJ1-1; D is unresolved. The CDR3 sequence is 11 residues long. V gave up 5 bases and J gave up 10 bases, with 14 bases separating them. Germline CDR1 reads DFQATT; CDR2 reads SNEGSKA (reference sequence). CDR3 bases: TGCAGTGCTTCCGGGCCGGCGGGAGCTTTCTTT. It codes for CSASGPAGAFF.

This chain uses TRBV20-1 with TRBJ1-5; possibly TRBD1 for D (5 bases). CDR1 DFQATT and CDR2 SNEGSKA come from the germline V gene (reference sequence). The CDR3 totals 14 residues. Trimming pared 1 base from V and 6 bases from J, leaving 13 bases between. CDR3 sequence (DNA): TGCAGTGCTAGAGGGCGCAGGGAGGTTCAGCCCCAGCATTTT. Residues: CSARGRREVQPQHF.

This chain links TRBV4-2 with TRBJ1-4; TRBD1 might be the D (5 bases). Germline values: CDR1 LGHNA, CDR2 YNFKEQ. The CDR3 consists of 16 residues. V lost 0 bases to trimming and J lost 5 bases, with 13 bases between them. The CDR3 spells CASSQDLKGPNEKLFF. The CDR3, as DNA: TGTGCCAGCAGCCAAGATCTGAAGGGGCCGAATGAAAAACTGTTTTTT.

The V call is TRBV12-3 or TRBV12-4, the J call TRBJ2-1, with a tentative D call TRBD1 (6 bases). Trimming removed 6 bases at V and 2 bases at J, with 14 bases between. The CDR3 covers 15 residues. In nucleotides, the CDR3 is TGTGCCAGCAGCCCAGTGGGGGCCGCCTACAATGAGCAGTTCTTC. This encodes CASSPVGAAYNEQFF.

As regards this clonotype: A read error is possible here, since a much larger clone lies one base away. The rearrangement joins TRBV20-1 to TRBJ2-1; TRBD2 agrees at 10 bases. The junction had 12 bases not matched to a gene; V was cut back by 5 bases and J by 5 bases. The V gene's germline CDR1 is DFQATT and CDR2 SNEGSKA (reference sequence). The CDR3 is 16 residues long. The chain's CDR3 is CSASPLAGAGHNEQFF. CDR3 DNA: TGCAGTGCTTCTCCCCTAGCGGGGGCCGGGCACAATGAGCAGTTCTTC.

The rearrangement uses TRBV15 and TRBJ2-3, with 9 bases aligning to TRBD1. From germline, CDR1 is LNHNV and CDR2 YYDKDF (reference sequence). V lost 3 bases to trimming and J lost 4 bases; unmatched junction nucleotides: 8. The CDR3 runs to 16 residues. CDR3 residues: CATSSPGQGLADTQYF. For the CDR3, the DNA is TGTGCCACCAGCAGTCCGGGACAGGGTTTGGCAGATACGCAGTATTTT.

The J gene is TRBJ1-2, the V gene TRBV28; tentatively, D is TRBD1 (6 bases). CDR1 and CDR2 from the germline V gene are MDHEN and SYDVKM. V was cut by 10 bases and J by 2 bases, with 17 bases left in between. This CDR3 has 14 amino acids. CDR3 amino acids: CATRGPSANYGYTF. As DNA, the CDR3 is TGTGCCACCCGGGGGCCCAGCGCGAACTATGGCTACACCTTC.

The chain combines TRBV29-1 with TRBJ2-3, with TRBD2 identical over 7 bases. The CDR3 is made up of 15 amino acids. V lost 7 bases and J lost 6; bases outside the gene matches: 16. Germline V gives CDR1 SQVTM, CDR2 ANQGSEA. The CDR3 loop reads CSALPRTSIRDTQYF. DNA of the CDR3: TGCAGCGCGTTGCCCCGGACTAGTATAAGGGATACGCAGTATTTT.

The chain uses TRBV9 and TRBJ2-7, with D unresolved. V was clipped by 0 bases and J by 3 bases, with 10 bases between them. This CDR3 comprises 14 residues. Looked up from germline, CDR1 is SGDLS and CDR2 is YYNGEE. CDR3 nucleotide sequence: TGTGCCAGCAGCGTAGGTACTCCAGGCTACGAGCAGTACTTC. Translating gives CASSVGTPGYEQYF.